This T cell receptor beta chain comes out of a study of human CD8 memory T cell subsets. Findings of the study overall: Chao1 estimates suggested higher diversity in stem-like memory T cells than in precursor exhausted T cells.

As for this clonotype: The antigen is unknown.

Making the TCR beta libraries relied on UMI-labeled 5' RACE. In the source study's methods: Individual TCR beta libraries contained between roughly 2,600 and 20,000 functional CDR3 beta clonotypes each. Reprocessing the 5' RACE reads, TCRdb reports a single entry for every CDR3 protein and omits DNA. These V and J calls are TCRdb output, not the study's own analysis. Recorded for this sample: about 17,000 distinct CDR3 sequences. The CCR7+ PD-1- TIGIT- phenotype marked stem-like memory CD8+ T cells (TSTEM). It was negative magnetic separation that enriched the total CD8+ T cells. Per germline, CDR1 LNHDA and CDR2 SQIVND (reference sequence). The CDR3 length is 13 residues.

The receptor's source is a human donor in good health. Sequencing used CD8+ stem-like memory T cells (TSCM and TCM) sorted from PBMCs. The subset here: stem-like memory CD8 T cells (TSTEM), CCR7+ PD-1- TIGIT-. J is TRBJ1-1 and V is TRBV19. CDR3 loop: CASSAASGTEAFF.